Here is one T cell receptor beta chain with its context. The antigen is undetermined. The assay was immunoSEQ multiplex PCR, and TCRdb's table has in-frame clones only and misses some. The sample yields tens of thousands of clones, nearly 90% seen once. The entry originates in a study of OX40 agonist ivuxolimab in advanced cancers. At the level of the study: Cancers in dose escalation were hepatocellular, melanoma, renal cell and head and neck. Earlier treatment with anti-PD-1, anti-PD-L1 or anti-CTLA-4 was permitted, and around 36% had received some.

V was clipped by 3 bases and J by 2 bases; unmatched bases: 13. The germline CDR1 and CDR2 sequences are MNHEY and SMNVEV (reference sequence). CDR3 length equals 18 residues. Study conclusions and caveats: In CD8+ T cells, expanded clones were on average more numerous than in CD4+. CD4+ and CD8+ blood T cells expanded clonally by week 6 at 0.1 to 3.0 mg/kg.

The V and J genes are TRBV27 and TRBJ2-7; 10 positions agree with TRBD2. The material sequenced was CD4+ or CD8+ T cells sorted from blood, taken in a trial of the OX40 agonist ivuxolimab. The sequence was collected from an adult with an advanced solid tumor such as melanoma, head and neck, liver or kidney cancer. The CDR3 reads CASSLEAAGGPHPYEQYF. In nucleotides, the CDR3 is TGTGCCAGCAGTTTGGAGGCAGCGGGAGGGCCTCACCCCTACGAGCAGTACTTC.